The T cell receptor (beta chain) described here comes from a study of blood T cell repertoires in COVID-19. Study as a whole: There were acute and convalescent COVID-19 samples, and they came from the United States, Italy and Spain. The analysed material was cDNA or gDNA that came from T cells, B-cell-depleted T cells, or PBMCs.

Per the authors' pipeline: The authors estimated nucleated cell counts from reference gene primer amplification. Measured with immunoSEQ multiplex PCR; TCRdb has only the in-frame clones, and not every one. V and J calls and clone size are as listed in that table; D and trimming were resolved from the DNA. The table has around 300,000 clones, roughly 87% seen once. Only a few counts were recorded for this clone. Mismatch with germline at one junction end may stem from a read error. CDR3 size: 12 residues. Germline V gene data show CDR1 as LNHNV and CDR2 as YYDKDF (reference sequence). V and J are TRBV15 and TRBJ1-1; D not resolved. The sample was peripheral blood. The clonotype was recovered from a young man with active or convalescent COVID-19. This chain's CDR3 is CATSSNTEKLSF. The CDR3 coding sequence is TGTGCCACCAGCAGTAATACAGAGAAGCTTTCCTTT.